The clone carrying this T cell receptor beta chain was counted at least ten times. This entry belongs to a study of T-cell memory formation after mild COVID-19. Study background: The study found TCR clusters largely donor specific.

TCRdb re-called the 5' RACE reads through MiXCR, storing one row per CDR3 protein. The table has 29,000 or so distinct CDR3 sequences, 15% to 20% seen once. The CDR3 has 15 amino acids. V lost 4 bases, J lost 5 bases, and 9 bases stayed unmatched. Germline CDR1 and CDR2: SGHRS and YFSETQ. This sequence originates from an adult who had mild COVID-19 (a few samples of this study predate the infection). Cell type and time point are not known. What was sequenced was PBMCs or a T cell subset sorted from them (not recorded which). The chain carries TRBV5-1 and TRBJ2-7; 10 nucleotides line up with TRBD2. The CDR3 region is CASSDSPGLANEQYF. CDR3 nucleotide sequence: TGCGCCAGCAGCGACTCGCCGGGACTAGCGAACGAGCAGTACTTC.